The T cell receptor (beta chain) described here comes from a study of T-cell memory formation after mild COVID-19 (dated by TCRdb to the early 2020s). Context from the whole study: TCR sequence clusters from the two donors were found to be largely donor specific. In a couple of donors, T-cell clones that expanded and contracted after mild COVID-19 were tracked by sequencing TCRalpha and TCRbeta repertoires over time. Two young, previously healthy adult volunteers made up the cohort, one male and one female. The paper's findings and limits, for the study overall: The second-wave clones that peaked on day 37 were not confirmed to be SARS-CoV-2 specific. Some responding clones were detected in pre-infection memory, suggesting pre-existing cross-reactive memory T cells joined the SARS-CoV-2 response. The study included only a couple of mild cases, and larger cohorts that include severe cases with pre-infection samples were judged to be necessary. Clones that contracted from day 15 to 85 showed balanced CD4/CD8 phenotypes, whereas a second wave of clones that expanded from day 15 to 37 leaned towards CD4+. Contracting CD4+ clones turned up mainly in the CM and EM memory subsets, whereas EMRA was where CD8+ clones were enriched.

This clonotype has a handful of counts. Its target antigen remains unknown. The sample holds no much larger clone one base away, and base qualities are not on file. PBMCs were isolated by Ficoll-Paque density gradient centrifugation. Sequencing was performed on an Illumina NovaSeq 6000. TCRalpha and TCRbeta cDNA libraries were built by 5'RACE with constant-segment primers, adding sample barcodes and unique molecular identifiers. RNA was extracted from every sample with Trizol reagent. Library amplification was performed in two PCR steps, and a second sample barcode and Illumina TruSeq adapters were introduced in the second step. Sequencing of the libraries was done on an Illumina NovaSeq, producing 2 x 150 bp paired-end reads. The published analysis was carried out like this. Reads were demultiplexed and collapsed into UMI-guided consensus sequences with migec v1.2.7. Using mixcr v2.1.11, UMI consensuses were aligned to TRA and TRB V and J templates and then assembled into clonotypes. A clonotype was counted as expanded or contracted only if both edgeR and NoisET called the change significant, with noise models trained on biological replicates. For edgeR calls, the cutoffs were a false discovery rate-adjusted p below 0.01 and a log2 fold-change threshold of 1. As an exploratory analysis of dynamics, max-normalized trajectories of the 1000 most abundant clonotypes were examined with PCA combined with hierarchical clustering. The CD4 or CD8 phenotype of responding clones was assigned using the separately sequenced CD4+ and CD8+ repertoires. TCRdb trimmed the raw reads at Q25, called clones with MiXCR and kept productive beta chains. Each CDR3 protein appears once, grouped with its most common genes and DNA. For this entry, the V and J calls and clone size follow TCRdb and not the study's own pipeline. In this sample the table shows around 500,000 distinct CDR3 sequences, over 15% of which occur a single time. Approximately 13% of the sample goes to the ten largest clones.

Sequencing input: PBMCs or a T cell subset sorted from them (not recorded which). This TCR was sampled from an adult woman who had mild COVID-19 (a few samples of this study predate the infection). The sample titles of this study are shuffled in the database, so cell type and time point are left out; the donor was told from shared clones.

This receptor carries the CDR3 CASSFRAGPRLTYGYTF. Here is the DNA: TGTGCCAGCAGTTTCAGGGCAGGTCCCAGGTTAACCTATGGCTACACCTTC. The chain is assembled from TRBV12-3 or TRBV12-4 and TRBJ1-2; matching of 5 bases hints at TRBD1 as the D gene. V drops 3 bases and J drops 4 bases, leaving 21 bases in between. From its cysteine to its phenylalanine, the CDR3 spans 17 amino acids. The retained sequence is limited to the CDR3, 51 bases, with the frame set at the first base.